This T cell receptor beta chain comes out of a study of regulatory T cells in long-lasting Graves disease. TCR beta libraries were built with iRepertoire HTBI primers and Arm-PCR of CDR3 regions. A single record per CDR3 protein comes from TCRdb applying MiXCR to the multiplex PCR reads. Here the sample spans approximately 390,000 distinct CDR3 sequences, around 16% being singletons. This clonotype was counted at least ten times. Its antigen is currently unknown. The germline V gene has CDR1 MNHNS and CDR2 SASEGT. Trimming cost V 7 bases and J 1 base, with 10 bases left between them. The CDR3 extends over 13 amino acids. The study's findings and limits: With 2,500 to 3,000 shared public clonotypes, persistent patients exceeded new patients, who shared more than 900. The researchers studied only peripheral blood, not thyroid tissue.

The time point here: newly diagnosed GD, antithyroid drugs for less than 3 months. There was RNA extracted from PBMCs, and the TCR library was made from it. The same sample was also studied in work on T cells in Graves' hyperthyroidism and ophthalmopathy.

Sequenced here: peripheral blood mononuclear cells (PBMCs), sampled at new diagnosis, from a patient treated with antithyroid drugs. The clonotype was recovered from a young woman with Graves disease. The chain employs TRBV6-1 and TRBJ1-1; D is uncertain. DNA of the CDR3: TGTGCCAGCACTGTAACCGAGAACACTGAAGCTTTCTTT. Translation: CASTVTENTEAFF.